The 15 T cell receptor beta chains below were found in one sample sequenced in a study of blood T cell repertoires in COVID-19. Generated by immunoSEQ multiplex PCR, the TCRdb table keeps only in-frame clones and is missing some. This sample has 75,000 to 100,000 clones, with roughly 71% found just once. Sequencing used peripheral blood. Receptor source: a woman of 80 years or more with acute or convalescent COVID-19.

This clone was counted only a few times. The chain's CDR3 is CASSQGEGRDGYTF. The CDR3 coding sequence is TGCGCCAGCAGCCAAGGGGAGGGGCGCGATGGCTACACCTTC. The gene calls are TRBV4-1 and TRBJ1-2, with a tentative D call TRBD1 (5 bases). This CDR3 comprises 14 residues. Between the trimmed V and J ends, which lost 1 base and 6 bases, there was a span of 12 bases. Germline V CDR1 and CDR2: MGHRA, YSYEKL.

The rearrangement uses TRBV28 and TRBJ1-1, with unresolved D. Germline CDR1 MDHEN, CDR2 SYDVKM. CDR3 length equals 14 residues. V was shortened by 5 bases and J by 1 base, with 11 bases between the two germline ends. The CDR3: CASSPEQSNTEAFF. The DNA of the CDR3 is TGTGCCAGCAGTCCCGAACAGTCGAACACTGAAGCTTTCTTT.

This clone was counted a single time. The V and J genes are TRBV5-4 and TRBJ1-4, with 7 bases fitting TRBD1. CDR3 length: 14 residues. Germline V CDR1 and CDR2: SGHNT, YYREEE (reference sequence). Unmatched junction bases numbered 5, after V lost 1 base and J lost 8 bases. The CDR3 is CASSLRGQTEKLFF. In DNA, the CDR3 is TGTGCCAGCAGCTTGAGGGGACAGACGGAAAAACTGTTTTTT. Combining the CDR3 with reference TRBV5-4 and TRBJ1-4 gives the whole variable domain ETGVTQSPTHLIKTRGQQVTLRCSSQSGHNTVSWYQQALGQGPQFIFQYYREEENGRGNFPPRFSGLQFPNYSSELNVNALELDDSALYLCASSLRGQTEKLFFGSGTQLSVL.

The rearrangement links TRBV7-9 to TRBJ1-4; TRBD1 is a possible D gene (5 bases). Germline V gene data show CDR1 as SEHNR and CDR2 as FQNEAQ (reference sequence). The CDR3 runs 15 residues. Trimming pared 4 bases from V and 4 bases from J, leaving 13 bases between. CDR3 coding DNA: TGTGCCAGCAGCTCCGGTGGGGGGAATAATGAAAAACTGTTTTTT. This gives the protein CASSSGGGNNEKLFF. The variable domain in full, with the rest retrieved from reference TRBV7-9 and TRBJ1-4, is DTGVSQNPRHKITKRGQNVTFRCDPISEHNRLYWYRQTLGQGPEFLTYFQNEAQLEKSRLLSDRFSAERPKGSFSTLEIQRTEQGDSAMYLCASSSGGGNNEKLFFGSGTQLSVL.

V is TRBV19 and J is TRBJ2-1, with D unresolved. The CDR3 runs to 13 residues. The germline V gene has CDR1 LNHDA and CDR2 SQIVND (reference sequence). V was cut by 4 bases and J by 6 bases, with 10 bases left in between. The CDR3 sequence: CASSTYSGNEQFF. CDR3 bases: TGTGCCAGTAGTACTTACTCGGGCAATGAGCAGTTCTTC.

The rearrangement uses TRBV6-2 or TRBV6-3 and TRBJ1-1; perhaps TRBD1 as D (6 bases). The germline V gene encodes CDR1 MNHEY and CDR2 SVGEGT. The CDR3 covers 15 residues. V lost 5 bases, J lost 4 bases, and 17 bases lay in between. CDR3 bases: TGTGCCAGCAGTACTAAGAATCAGGGGAGCACTGAAGCTTTCTTT. It specifies CASSTKNQGSTEAFF.

The chain links TRBV9 to TRBJ1-2, with a possible D match to TRBD1 (5 bases). This CDR3 has 15 residues. Trimming shortened V by 0 bases and J by 8 bases, and 17 bases separated the two germline ends. CDR1 and CDR2 from the germline V gene are SGDLS and YYNGEE. CDR3 DNA sequence: TGTGCCAGCAGCGTAGGGGAGGGACCCCTTCAAGGCTACACCTTC. Translation gives CASSVGEGPLQGYTF.

The V and J genes are TRBV4-1 and TRBJ1-1; TRBD1 matches at 7 bases. This CDR3 contains 14 residues. Germline trimming cut 6 bases from V and 0 bases from J; bases unmatched to any gene: 4. Per the germline V gene, CDR1 is MGHRA and CDR2 is YSYEKL. The CDR3: CASRPGQLNTEAFF. The CDR3, as DNA: TGCGCCAGCAGACCGGGACAGCTGAACACTGAAGCTTTCTTT.

The genes are TRBV3-1 (or the pseudogene TRBV3-2) and TRBJ1-1; D gene uncertain. With 4 bases removed from V and 4 bases from J, the gap between germline ends came to 13 bases. The CDR3 has 14 residues. Per the germline V gene, CDR1 is LGHDT and CDR2 is YNNKEL (reference sequence). The CDR3 nucleotides are TGTGCCAGCAGCCCAACCGCGGGTGGCACTGAAGCTTTCTTT. Translating gives CASSPTAGGTEAFF.

The chain joins TRBV5-6 to TRBJ2-7; 7 nucleotides align to TRBD2. The V segment lost 0 bases and the J segment 5 bases; nucleotides outside the gene matches: 2. This CDR3 contains 13 residues. Looked up from germline, CDR1 is SGHDT and CDR2 is YYEEEE. CDR3 loop: CASSLGTSHEQYF. In DNA form, the CDR3 reads TGTGCCAGCAGCTTGGGGACTAGTCACGAGCAGTACTTC.

This clone has only a few counts. The chain employs TRBV18 and TRBJ2-1; D possibly corresponds to TRBD2 (5 bases). The CDR3 runs 13 residues. V was shortened by 5 bases and J by 6 bases, with 11 bases between the two germline ends. The germline CDR1 and CDR2 sequences are KGHSH and LQKENI. The CDR3, as DNA: TGTGCCAGCTCATCGGGGAGCGGCAATGAGCAGTTCTTC. Encoded protein: CASSSGSGNEQFF.

The CDR3 loop reads CASSLVQGNYGYTF. CDR3 DNA sequence: TGTGCCAGCAGCTTGGTACAGGGGAACTATGGCTACACCTTC. The rearrangement joins TRBV5-4 to TRBJ1-2, with 7 nucleotides matching TRBD1. Trimming removed 0 bases from V and 2 bases from J; junction bases left unmatched: 1. The CDR3 has 14 amino acids. Germline assignment: CDR1 SGHNT and CDR2 YYREEE (reference sequence).

The V and J genes are TRBV5-6 and TRBJ2-2; 13 bases agree with TRBD2. V shed 4 bases, J shed 7 bases, and the junction held 7 bases outside the gene matches. The CDR3 loop spans 16 amino acids. Germline V gene lookup returns CDR1 SGHDT and CDR2 YYEEEE. The CDR3 region has the DNA TGTGCCAGCAGCCCGGGGGGACTAGCGGGATTCGGGGAGCTGTTTTTT. This translates into CASSPGGLAGFGELFF.

CDR3 protein: CASSSIAAGRMNTEAFF. The CDR3 DNA is TGTGCCAGCAGTTCAATAGCCGCGGGCAGAATGAACACTGAAGCTTTCTTT. The chain couples TRBV27 to TRBJ1-1; D is undetermined. V shed 4 bases and J shed 0 bases, with 18 bases lying between them. The CDR3 runs to 17 residues. Germline V gene lookup returns CDR1 MNHEY and CDR2 SMNVEV (reference sequence).

In this sample, this clone turned up once. This sequence joins TRBV5-1 and TRBJ2-7; a weak D match, TRBD2 (6 bases). Germline V CDR1 and CDR2: SGHRS, YFSETQ. V was clipped by 6 bases and J by 3 bases, with 13 bases between them. This CDR3 comprises 13 residues. CDR3 protein: CASKAGRIYEQYF. Here the CDR3 DNA reads TGCGCCAGCAAGGCAGGGAGGATCTACGAGCAGTACTTC.